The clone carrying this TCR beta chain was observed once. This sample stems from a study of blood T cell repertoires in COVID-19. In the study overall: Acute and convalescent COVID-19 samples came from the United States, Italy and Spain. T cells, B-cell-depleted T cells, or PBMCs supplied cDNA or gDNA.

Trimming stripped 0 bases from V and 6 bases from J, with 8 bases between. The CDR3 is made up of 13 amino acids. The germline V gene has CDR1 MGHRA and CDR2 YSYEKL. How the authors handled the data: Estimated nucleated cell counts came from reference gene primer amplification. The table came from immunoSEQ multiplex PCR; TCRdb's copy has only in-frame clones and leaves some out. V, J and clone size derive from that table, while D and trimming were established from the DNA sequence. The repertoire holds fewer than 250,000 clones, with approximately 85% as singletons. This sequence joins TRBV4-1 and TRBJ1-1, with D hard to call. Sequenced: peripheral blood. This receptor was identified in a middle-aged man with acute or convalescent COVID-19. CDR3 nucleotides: TGCGCCAGCAGCCAAGATCCTAACGCTGAAGCTTTCTTT. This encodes CASSQDPNAEAFF.